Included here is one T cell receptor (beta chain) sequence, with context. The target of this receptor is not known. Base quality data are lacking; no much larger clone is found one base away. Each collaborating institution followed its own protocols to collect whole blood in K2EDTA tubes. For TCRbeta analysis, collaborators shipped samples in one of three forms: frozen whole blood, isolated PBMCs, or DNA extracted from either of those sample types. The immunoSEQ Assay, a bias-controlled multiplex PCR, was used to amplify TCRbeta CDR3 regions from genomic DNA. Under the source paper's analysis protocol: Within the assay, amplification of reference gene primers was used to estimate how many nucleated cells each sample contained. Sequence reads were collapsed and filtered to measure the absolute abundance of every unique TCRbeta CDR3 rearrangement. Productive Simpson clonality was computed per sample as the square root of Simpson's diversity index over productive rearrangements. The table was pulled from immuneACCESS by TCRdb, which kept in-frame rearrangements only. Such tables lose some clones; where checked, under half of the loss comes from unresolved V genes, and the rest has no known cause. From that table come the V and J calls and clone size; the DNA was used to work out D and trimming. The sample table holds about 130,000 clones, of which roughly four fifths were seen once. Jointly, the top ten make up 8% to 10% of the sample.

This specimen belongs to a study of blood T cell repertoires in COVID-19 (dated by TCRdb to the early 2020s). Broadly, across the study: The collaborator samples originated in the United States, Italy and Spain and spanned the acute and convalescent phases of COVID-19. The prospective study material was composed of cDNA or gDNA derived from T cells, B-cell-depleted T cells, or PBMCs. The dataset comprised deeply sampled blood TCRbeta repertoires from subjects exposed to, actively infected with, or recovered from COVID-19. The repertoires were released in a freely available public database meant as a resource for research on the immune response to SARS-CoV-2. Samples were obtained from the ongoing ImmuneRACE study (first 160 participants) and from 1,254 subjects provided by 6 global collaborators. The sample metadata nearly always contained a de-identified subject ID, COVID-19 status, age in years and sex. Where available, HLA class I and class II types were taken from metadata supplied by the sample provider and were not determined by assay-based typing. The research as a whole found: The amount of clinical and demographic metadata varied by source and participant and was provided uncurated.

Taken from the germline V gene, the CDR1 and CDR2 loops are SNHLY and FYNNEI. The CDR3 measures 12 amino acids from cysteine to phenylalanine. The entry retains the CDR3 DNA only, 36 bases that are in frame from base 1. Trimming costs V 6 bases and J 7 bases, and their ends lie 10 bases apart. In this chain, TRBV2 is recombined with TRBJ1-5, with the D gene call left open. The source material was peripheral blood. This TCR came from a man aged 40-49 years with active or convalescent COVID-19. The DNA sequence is TGTGCCAGCAGCCGGGAAAGCCAGCCCCAGCATTTT. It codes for CASSRESQPQHF. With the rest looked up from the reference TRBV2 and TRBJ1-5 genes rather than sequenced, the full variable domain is EPEVTQTPSHQVTQMGQEVILRCVPISNHLYFYWYRQILGQKVEFLVSFYNNEISEKSEIFDDQFSVERPDGSNFTLKIRSTKLEDSAMYFCASSRESQPQHFGDGTRLSIL.